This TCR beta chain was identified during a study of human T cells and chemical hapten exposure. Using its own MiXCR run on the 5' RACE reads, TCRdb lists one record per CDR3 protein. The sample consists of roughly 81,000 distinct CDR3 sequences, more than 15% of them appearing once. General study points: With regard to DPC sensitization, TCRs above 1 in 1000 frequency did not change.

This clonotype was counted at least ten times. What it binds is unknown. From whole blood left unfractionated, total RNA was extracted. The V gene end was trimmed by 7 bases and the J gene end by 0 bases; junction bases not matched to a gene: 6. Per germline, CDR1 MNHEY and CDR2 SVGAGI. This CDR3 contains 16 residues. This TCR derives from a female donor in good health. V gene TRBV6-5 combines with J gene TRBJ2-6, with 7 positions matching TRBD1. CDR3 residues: CASTRQGPSGANVLTF. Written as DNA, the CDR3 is TGTGCCAGCACGCGACAGGGCCCCTCTGGGGCCAACGTCCTGACTTTC.